This TCR beta chain came from a study of T-cell reconstitution after alpha-beta-depleted transplantation in children (dated by TCRdb to the mid-2010s). Regarding the research as a whole: The study quantitatively tracked T-cell immune reconstitution after TCRalphabeta/CD19-depleted allogeneic hematopoietic cell transplantation in children using TCR repertoire profiling.

Of note for this clonotype: Its antigen has not been determined. No much larger clonotype is one base removed from it; base qualities were not supplied.

According to the germline V gene, CDR1 reads SGHTA and CDR2 reads FQGNSA. V is cut by 1 base and J by 7 bases, and the space between the germline ends is 19 bases. The CDR3 numbers 16 residues from cysteine through phenylalanine. The retained sequence is limited to the CDR3, 48 bases, with the frame set at the first base. Libraries came from PCR. Instrument used: Illumina HiSeq 2500. Molecular barcoding was employed in the preparation of TCR libraries, with unique molecular identifiers being used to normalize TCRbeta repertoire quantification. The public reads were quality trimmed at Q25 with fastp and then assembled into clones with MiXCR by TCRdb, keeping productive beta chains. Records with the same CDR3 protein are collapsed into one entry carrying the most frequent genes and DNA. This sample has approximately 200,000 distinct CDR3 sequences in its table, and roughly 15% of those were observed once. Over 10% of the sample lies in the top ten.

Here the chain combines TRBV7-2 and TRBJ1-1; confidence is insufficient to name the D gene. The sequence came from a human donor who donated a stem cell graft to a child with acute lymphoblastic leukemia. Sample: PBMCs from the stem cell graft donor, taken from the stem cell graft. The DNA is TGTGCCAGCAGCTTAGATTATCGGGCAGGAGGTAGTGAAGCTTTCTTT. It encodes CASSLDYRAGGSEAFF.